This T cell receptor beta chain came from a study of patients and donors after allogeneic stem cell transplantation. A single record per CDR3 protein comes from TCRdb applying MiXCR to the RT-PCR reads. This sample has 2,000 to 2,500 distinct CDR3 sequences, with roughly 19% found just once. Germline loops: CDR1 KGHSH, CDR2 LQKENI. The ends were cut back, 4 bases at V and 2 bases at J, with 6 bases in the middle. CDR3 length: 12 amino acids. Specimen: blood, either unsorted or a sorted T cell fraction (not recorded which). The sequence was obtained from a human donor who was either an allogeneic HSCT recipient or a stem cell or donor lymphocyte infusion donor (not recorded which). It is not recorded whose cells these are; they may come from a transplant donor. The chain carries TRBV18 and TRBJ2-7; no reliable D call. The CDR3 region is CASSLLTYEQYF. The CDR3 DNA sequence: TGTGCCAGCTCACTGCTCACCTACGAGCAGTACTTC.